This TCR beta chain derives from a study of blood T cells in healthy people across ages. This clonotype was observed at least ten times. The use of a sample-barcoded 5' primer and a J-beta primer mix characterized a second PCR of 7 to 11 cycles. TCRdb redid the calling of the 5' RACE reads with MiXCR, one entry per CDR3 protein. The sample has 650,000 to 800,000 distinct CDR3 sequences; approximately 52% are singletons. V shed 6 bases and J shed 0 bases, with 18 bases lying between them. The CDR3 totals 17 residues. Per germline, CDR1 SNHLY and CDR2 FYNNEI. This sequence joins TRBV2 and TRBJ1-5; D is unresolved. Sequencing was carried out using blood. This TCR was recovered from a woman older than 75 in good health. DNA for the CDR3: TGTGCCAGCAGCCACTCTGTCCAGGCCTATAGCAATCAGCCCCAGCATTTT. Translated: CASSHSVQAYSNQPQHF.